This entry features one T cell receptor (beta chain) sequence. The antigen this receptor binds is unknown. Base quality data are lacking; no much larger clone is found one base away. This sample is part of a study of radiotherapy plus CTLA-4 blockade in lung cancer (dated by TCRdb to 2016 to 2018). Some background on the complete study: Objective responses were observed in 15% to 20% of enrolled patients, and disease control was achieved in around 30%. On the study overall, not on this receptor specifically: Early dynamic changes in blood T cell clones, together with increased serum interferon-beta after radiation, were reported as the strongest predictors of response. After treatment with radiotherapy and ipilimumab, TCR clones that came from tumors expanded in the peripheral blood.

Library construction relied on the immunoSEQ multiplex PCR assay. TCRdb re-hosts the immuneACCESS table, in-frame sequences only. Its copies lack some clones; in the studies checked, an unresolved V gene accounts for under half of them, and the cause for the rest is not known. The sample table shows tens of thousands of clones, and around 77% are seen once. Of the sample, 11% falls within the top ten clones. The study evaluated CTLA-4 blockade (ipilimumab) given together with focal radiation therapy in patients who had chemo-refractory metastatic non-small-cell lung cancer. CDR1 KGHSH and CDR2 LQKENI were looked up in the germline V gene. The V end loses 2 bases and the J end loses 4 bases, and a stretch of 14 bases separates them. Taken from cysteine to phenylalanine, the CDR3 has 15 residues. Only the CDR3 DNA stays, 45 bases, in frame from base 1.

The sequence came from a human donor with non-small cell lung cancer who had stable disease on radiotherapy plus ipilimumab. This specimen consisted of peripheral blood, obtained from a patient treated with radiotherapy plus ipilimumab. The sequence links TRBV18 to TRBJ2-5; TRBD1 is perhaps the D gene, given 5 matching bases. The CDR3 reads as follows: CASSPLVGAAETQYF. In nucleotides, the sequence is TGTGCCAGCTCACCATTAGTAGGGGCTGCAGAGACCCAGTACTTC.